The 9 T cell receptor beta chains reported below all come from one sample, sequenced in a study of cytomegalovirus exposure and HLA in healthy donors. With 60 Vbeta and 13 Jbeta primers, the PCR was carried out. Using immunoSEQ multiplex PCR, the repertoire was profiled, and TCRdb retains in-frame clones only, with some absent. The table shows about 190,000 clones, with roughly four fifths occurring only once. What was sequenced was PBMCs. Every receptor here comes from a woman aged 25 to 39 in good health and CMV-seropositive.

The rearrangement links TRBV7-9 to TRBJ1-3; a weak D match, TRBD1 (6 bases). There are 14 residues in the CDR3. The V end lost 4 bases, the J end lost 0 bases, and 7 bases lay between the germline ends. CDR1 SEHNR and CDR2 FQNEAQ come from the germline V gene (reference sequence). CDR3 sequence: CASSSDSSGNTIYF. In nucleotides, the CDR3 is TGTGCCAGCAGCTCGGACAGCTCTGGAAACACCATATATTTT.

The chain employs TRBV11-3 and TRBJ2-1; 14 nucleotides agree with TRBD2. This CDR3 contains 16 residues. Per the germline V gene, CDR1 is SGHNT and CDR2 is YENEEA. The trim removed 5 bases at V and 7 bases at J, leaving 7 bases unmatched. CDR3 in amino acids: CASSMTGTSGRNEQFF. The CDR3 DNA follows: TGTGCCAGCAGCATGACCGGGACTAGCGGGAGAAATGAGCAGTTCTTC.

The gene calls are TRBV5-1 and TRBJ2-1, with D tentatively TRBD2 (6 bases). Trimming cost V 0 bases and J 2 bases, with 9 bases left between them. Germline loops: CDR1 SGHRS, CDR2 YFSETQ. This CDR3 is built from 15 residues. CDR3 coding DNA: TGCGCCAGCAGCTTGGAGGCTAGCGCCTACAATGAGCAGTTCTTC. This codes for CASSLEASAYNEQFF.

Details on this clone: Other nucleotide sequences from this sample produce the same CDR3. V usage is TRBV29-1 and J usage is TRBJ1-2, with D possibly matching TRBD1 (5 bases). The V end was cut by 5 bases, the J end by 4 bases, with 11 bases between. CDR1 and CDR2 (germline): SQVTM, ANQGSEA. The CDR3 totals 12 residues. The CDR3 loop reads CSVSQGTYGYTF. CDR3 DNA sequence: TGCAGCGTTTCTCAGGGAACCTATGGCTACACCTTC.

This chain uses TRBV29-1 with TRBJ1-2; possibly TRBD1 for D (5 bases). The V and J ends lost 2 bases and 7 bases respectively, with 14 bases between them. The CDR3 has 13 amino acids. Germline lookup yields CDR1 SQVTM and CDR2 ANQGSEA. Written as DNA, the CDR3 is TGCAGCGTTGAAATATCAGGGCCTAGTGGCTACACCTTC. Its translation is CSVEISGPSGYTF.

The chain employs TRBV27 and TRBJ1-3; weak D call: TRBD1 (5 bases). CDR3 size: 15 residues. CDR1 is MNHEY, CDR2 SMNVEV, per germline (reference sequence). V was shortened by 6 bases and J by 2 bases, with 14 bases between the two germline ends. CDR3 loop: CASSYSGGPGNTIYF. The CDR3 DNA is TGTGCCAGCAGCTACAGCGGGGGTCCTGGAAACACCATATATTTT.

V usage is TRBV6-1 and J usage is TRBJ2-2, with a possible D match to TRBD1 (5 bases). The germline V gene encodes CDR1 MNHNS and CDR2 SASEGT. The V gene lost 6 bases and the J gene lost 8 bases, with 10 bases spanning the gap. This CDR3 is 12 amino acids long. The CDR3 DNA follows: TGTGCCAGCAGCGCAGGGTCTGGGGAGCTGTTTTTT. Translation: CASSAGSGELFF.

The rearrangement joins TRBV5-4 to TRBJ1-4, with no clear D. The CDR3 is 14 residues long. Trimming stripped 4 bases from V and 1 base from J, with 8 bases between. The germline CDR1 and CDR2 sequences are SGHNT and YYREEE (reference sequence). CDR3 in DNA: TGTGCCAGCAGCGAGTATGGAACTAATGAAAAACTGTTTTTT. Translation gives CASSEYGTNEKLFF.

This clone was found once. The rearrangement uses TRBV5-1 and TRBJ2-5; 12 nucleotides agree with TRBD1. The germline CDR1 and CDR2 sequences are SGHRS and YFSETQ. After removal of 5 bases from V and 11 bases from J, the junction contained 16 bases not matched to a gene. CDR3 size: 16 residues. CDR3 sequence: CASSTGPGQGAGEQYF. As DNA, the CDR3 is TGCGCCAGCAGTACTGGCCCGGGACAGGGGGCGGGTGAGCAGTACTTC.